A single sample gave rise to the 32 T cell receptor beta chains below, sequenced in a study of T cell repertoires in cytomegalovirus infection (dated by TCRdb to about 2019). For sequencing, an Illumina HiSeq 1500 was employed. TCRdb reworked the public reads: Q25 trimming with fastp, MiXCR clone assembly, productive beta chains retained. Each record represents a unique CDR3 protein, reported with the most common genes and DNA among its rows. The sample has roughly 230,000 distinct CDR3 sequences on record, approximately 24% of them singletons. About 20% of the sample is in the top ten clones. Sequencing was performed on CD8+ T cells from PBMCs. The receptors were sampled from a human donor in good health (CMV status not recorded). Some clones in this sample may be carry-over from other donors' samples.

This clonotype was counted between two and nine times. The genes are TRBV10-3 and TRBJ2-1, with 12 nucleotides matching TRBD2. The trim removed 6 bases at V and 6 bases at J, leaving 6 bases unmatched. The CDR3 is made up of 15 amino acids. Germline CDR1 ENHRY, CDR2 SYGVKD. CDR3 residues: CAIRLTSGGPNEQFF. Here the CDR3 DNA reads TGTGCCATCAGATTGACTAGCGGGGGCCCCAATGAGCAGTTCTTC.

The genes are TRBV6-1 and TRBJ1-1, with D maybe TRBD1 (6 bases). Germline CDR1 is MNHNS and CDR2 is SASEGT. V dropped 0 bases and J dropped 0 bases, with 17 bases sitting between them. CDR3 size: 18 residues. The chain's CDR3 is CASSEAIPGQLMNTEAFF. The CDR3 nucleotides are TGTGCCAGCAGTGAAGCGATCCCAGGACAGCTCATGAACACTGAAGCTTTCTTT.

This clonotype was recorded at least ten times. This chain connects TRBV3-1 to TRBJ2-7, with a possible D match to TRBD2 (6 bases). Germline V gives CDR1 LGHDT, CDR2 YNNKEL (reference sequence). The length of the CDR3 is 13 residues. The V end lost 5 bases, the J end lost 5 bases, and 13 bases lay between the germline ends. The CDR3 loop reads CASSAGLLDEQYF. The CDR3 region has the DNA TGTGCCAGCAGCGCGGGACTCCTCGACGAGCAGTACTTC.

This clonotype has more than one count but fewer than ten. CDR3 sequence (DNA): TGTGCCACCAGCAGGGATAGGGGAAGCAATCAGCCCCAGCATTTT. Protein product: CATSRDRGSNQPQHF. The V gene is TRBV15, the J gene TRBJ1-5; D perhaps matches TRBD1 (5 bases). This CDR3 region has 15 residues. V was cut by 3 bases and J by 1 base, with 10 bases left in between. Germline CDR1 is LNHNV and CDR2 is YYDKDF (reference sequence). Full variable domain (rest looked up from reference TRBV15 and TRBJ1-5): DAMVIQNPRYQVTQFGKPVTLSCSQTLNHNVMYWYQQKSSQAPKLLFHYYDKDFNNEADTPDNFQSRRPNTSFCFLDIRSPGLGDTAMYLCATSRDRGSNQPQHFGDGTRLSIL.

V gene TRBV6-5 combines with J gene TRBJ2-3; D remains unclear. Germline V lookup: CDR1 MNHEY, CDR2 SVGAGI. This CDR3 has 14 residues. Trimming cost V 5 bases and J 1 base, with 10 bases left between them. The CDR3 coding sequence is TGTGCCAGCAGTCCCTGGGCCGGCACAGATACGCAGTATTTT. It encodes CASSPWAGTDTQYF.

The chain carries TRBV5-4 and TRBJ2-1; D tentatively fits TRBD1 or TRBD2 (5 bases each). Per the germline V gene, CDR1 is SGHNT and CDR2 is YYREEE (reference sequence). V was cut by 4 bases and J by 8 bases, with 13 bases left in between. The CDR3 loop spans 13 amino acids. Written as DNA, the CDR3 is TGTGCCAGCAGCCCACTAGAAGGGGATGAGCAGTTCTTC. Protein sequence: CASSPLEGDEQFF.

This clonotype was observed a handful of times. The rearrangement joins TRBV24-1 to TRBJ2-1; 11 nucleotides align to TRBD2. CDR1 KGHDR and CDR2 SFDVKD come from the germline V gene. With 5 bases clipped from V and 7 bases from J, the junction kept 9 bases outside the gene matches. The length of the CDR3 is 16 residues. CDR3 DNA sequence: TGTGCCACCAGTGTCTCACCGGGACTAGCGGAAAATGAGCAGTTCTTC. Its protein is CATSVSPGLAENEQFF.

V usage is TRBV28 and J usage is TRBJ2-1; TRBD1 aligns across 9 bases. V lost 6 bases and J lost 4; bases outside the gene matches: 10. This CDR3 is 16 amino acids long. Looked up from germline, CDR1 is MDHEN and CDR2 is SYDVKM. The CDR3 nucleotides read TGTGCCAGCAGCTCCCTGGGGACAGGGAGATACAATGAGCAGTTCTTC. Residues: CASSSLGTGRYNEQFF.

The table lists this clonotype with a few counts. The rearrangement links TRBV2 to TRBJ2-7, with 7 nucleotides matching TRBD1. The CDR3 totals 17 residues. The germline V gene has CDR1 SNHLY and CDR2 FYNNEI. Trimming removed 4 bases from V and 0 bases from J; junction bases left unmatched: 12. CDR3 in DNA: TGTGCCAGCAGTGTCATAGGGATCGGACAGGACTCCTACGAGCAGTACTTC. This codes for CASSVIGIGQDSYEQYF.

This clonotype has a count of ten or more. The chain recombines TRBV28 with TRBJ2-7, with 11 bases lining up with TRBD2. The CDR3 runs to 14 residues. Germline lookup yields CDR1 MDHEN and CDR2 SYDVKM. V lost 5 bases and J lost 3; bases outside the gene matches: 3. The CDR3 protein is CASSLTSGDYEQYF. For the CDR3, the DNA is TGTGCCAGCAGTCTGACTAGCGGGGACTACGAGCAGTACTTC.

CDR3 loop: CASSLGREAEAFF. The CDR3 bases are TGTGCCAGCAGTTTGGGGAGGGAGGCTGAAGCTTTCTTT. V usage is TRBV12-3 or TRBV12-4 and J usage is TRBJ1-1; D is ambiguous. Trimming took 3 bases from V and 6 from J, leaving 11 bases between them. The CDR3 has 13 amino acids.

This clonotype has a handful of counts. The chain has TRBV9 and TRBJ1-3; D call uncertain. The CDR3 runs 15 residues. V was cut by 2 bases and J by 1 base, with 10 bases left in between. The germline V gene has CDR1 SGDLS and CDR2 YYNGEE. CDR3 DNA sequence: TGTGCCAGCAGCGTCCCCGGAGAATCTGGAAACACCATATATTTT. Its translation is CASSVPGESGNTIYF.

In DNA form, the CDR3 reads TGTGCCAGCAGCGTAGAGGGCAGGACGACCGGGGAGCTGTTTTTT. As protein: CASSVEGRTTGELFF. The chain employs TRBV9 and TRBJ2-2; D is uncertain. This CDR3 comprises 15 residues. The germline V gene encodes CDR1 SGDLS and CDR2 YYNGEE. Trimming removed 0 bases from V and 5 bases from J, with 11 bases in between.

V gene TRBV5-1 combines with J gene TRBJ2-1, with 9 bases that match TRBD2. Germline lookup yields CDR1 SGHRS and CDR2 YFSETQ. This CDR3 has 15 residues. The J segment lost 6 bases and the V segment lost 1 base, leaving 5 bases of the junction unmatched. CDR3 residues: CASSLTAGGINEQFF. The CDR3 DNA reads TGCGCCAGCAGCTTGACAGCGGGGGGTATCAATGAGCAGTTCTTC.

This clonotype appeared a few times. This CDR3 is CASSSQGAPLYNEQFF. DNA for the CDR3: TGTGCCAGCAGTTCACAGGGGGCGCCCCTCTACAATGAGCAGTTCTTC. This chain uses TRBV7-8 with TRBJ2-1; 9 bases map to TRBD1. Germline V gene lookup returns CDR1 SGHVS and CDR2 FQNEAQ. This CDR3 contains 16 residues. V was pared by 6 bases and J by 3 bases, with 9 bases of the junction left unmatched.

J is TRBJ1-3 and V is TRBV5-4; D not resolved. Trimming took off 2 bases at V and 0 bases at J, with 15 bases between the two ends. Germline CDR1 reads SGHNT; CDR2 reads YYREEE (reference sequence). CDR3 size: 17 residues. CDR3 DNA sequence: TGTGCCAGCAGCTTTGGAACAGCCCCGGGCTCTGGAAACACCATATATTTT. This gives the protein CASSFGTAPGSGNTIYF. The entire variable domain, with the rest obtained from reference TRBV5-4 and TRBJ1-3, is as follows: ETGVTQSPTHLIKTRGQQVTLRCSSQSGHNTVSWYQQALGQGPQFIFQYYREEENGRGNFPPRFSGLQFPNYSSELNVNALELDDSALYLCASSFGTAPGSGNTIYFGEGSWLTVV.

This clonotype was counted at least ten times. CDR3 sequence: CASSVRGDQGDGYTF. CDR3 coding DNA: TGTGCCAGCAGCGTAAGAGGGGACCAAGGCGATGGCTACACCTTC. The chain couples TRBV7-6 to TRBJ1-2, with D tentatively TRBD1 (5 bases). The CDR3 covers 15 residues. V dropped 5 bases and J dropped 6 bases, with 19 bases sitting between them. Germline V lookup: CDR1 SGHVS, CDR2 FNYEAQ.

This clonotype was counted a few times. The J gene is TRBJ2-1, the V gene TRBV7-9, with no clear D. V gave up 6 bases and J gave up 8 bases, with 11 bases separating them. Per germline, CDR1 SEHNR and CDR2 FQNEAQ (reference sequence). This CDR3 is 12 amino acids long. The CDR3 loop is CASRRLGDEQFF. CDR3 DNA sequence: TGTGCCAGCAGACGTCTAGGCGATGAGCAGTTCTTC.

The gene calls are TRBV4-1 and TRBJ1-1; 7 nucleotides agree with TRBD1. Germline-derived CDR1 and CDR2 are MGHRA and YSYEKL. The CDR3 runs to 15 residues. V was clipped by 4 bases and J by 0 bases; unmatched bases: 5. CDR3 bases: TGCGCCAGCAGCCCCCCGGGACAGTTGAACACTGAAGCTTTCTTT. It yields the protein CASSPPGQLNTEAFF.

This clonotype has at least ten counts. This rearrangement joins TRBV2 to TRBJ2-7; TRBD1 agrees at 10 bases. The trim removed 5 bases at V and 7 bases at J, leaving 8 bases unmatched. The CDR3 is 14 residues long. Per the germline V gene, CDR1 is SNHLY and CDR2 is FYNNEI. The CDR3 here is CASSRGQGMEEQYF. CDR3 sequence (DNA): TGTGCCAGCAGTAGGGGACAGGGGATGGAGGAGCAGTACTTC.

This clonotype was counted a few times. J is TRBJ2-4 and V is TRBV7-9; 9 bases agree with TRBD1. The CDR3 is 13 residues long. V shed 5 bases and J 8 bases; nucleotides not matched to a gene: 4. In germline, CDR1 is SEHNR, CDR2 FQNEAQ (reference sequence). This CDR3 is CASSGDRDHIQYF. The CDR3 DNA sequence: TGTGCCAGCAGCGGGGACAGGGATCACATTCAGTACTTC.

As for this clonotype: This may come from a read error, since a much larger clone is one base off. The chain has TRBV7-9 and TRBJ1-2, with a possible D match to TRBD1 (6 bases). Germline V gene data show CDR1 as SEHNR and CDR2 as FQNEAQ (reference sequence). The V end was cut by 5 bases, the J end by 7 bases, with 14 bases between. The CDR3 spans 13 residues. DNA for the CDR3: TGTGCCAGCAGCGACCGGACACAGGGTGGCTACACCTTC. Residues: CASSDRTQGGYTF.

The chain uses TRBV7-6 and TRBJ2-5, with D perhaps matching TRBD2 (5 bases). CDR1 and CDR2 (germline): SGHVS, FNYEAQ. The CDR3 length is 17 residues. Trimming stripped 0 bases from V and 6 bases from J, with 20 bases between. The CDR3 is CASSLADFGPMRQTQYF. Written as DNA, the CDR3 is TGTGCCAGCAGCTTAGCGGACTTTGGGCCCATGCGGCAGACCCAGTACTTC.

The gene calls are TRBV6-1 and TRBJ2-2; D uncertain. Trimming removed 3 bases from V and 6 bases from J, with 11 bases in between. This CDR3 has 14 amino acids. CDR1 and CDR2 from the germline V gene are MNHNS and SASEGT. The DNA for the CDR3 is TGTGCCAGCAGTGACCGGCCCCCCGCCGGGGAGCTGTTTTTT. Translated, it gives CASSDRPPAGELFF.

This clonotype was detected ten times or more. The rearrangement links TRBV12-3 or TRBV12-4 to TRBJ2-1; 7 bases map to TRBD1. V trimming: 5 bases; J trimming: 7 bases; junction bases outside the gene matches: 14. The CDR3 is made up of 16 amino acids. CDR3: CASSPGTGAHWNEQFF. CDR3 coding DNA: TGTGCCAGCAGTCCCGGAACAGGGGCCCACTGGAATGAGCAGTTCTTC.

The rearrangement links TRBV12-3 or TRBV12-4 to TRBJ2-1; 11 nucleotides agree with TRBD2. The CDR3 sequence is 16 residues long. J gave up 2 bases and V 6 bases, and 6 bases lay outside the gene matches. Here the CDR3 DNA reads TGTGCCAGCAGGGATAGTAGCGGGGGGGCCTACAATGAGCAGTTCTTC. Translated: CASRDSSGGAYNEQFF.

CDR3 in amino acids: CASSPSFLGNTNYGYTF. For the CDR3, the DNA is TGTGCCAGCAGCCCCTCCTTTCTAGGGAACACTAACTATGGCTACACCTTC. The rearrangement joins TRBV12-3 or TRBV12-4 to TRBJ1-2; D remains ambiguous. Between the trimmed V and J ends, which lost 6 bases and 0 bases, there was a span of 20 bases. The CDR3 has 17 residues.

The chain uses TRBV28 and TRBJ2-6, with TRBD1 as a possible D gene (6 bases). The V and J ends lost 3 bases and 4 bases respectively, with 10 bases between them. In germline, CDR1 is MDHEN, CDR2 SYDVKM. CDR3 length: 15 residues. CDR3 region: CASSFQGTGANVLTF. CDR3 DNA: TGTGCCAGCAGTTTTCAGGGGACCGGGGCCAACGTCCTGACTTTC.

This clonotype showed up just a few times. The CDR3 DNA reads as TGCAGTGCTAGGTCCCCGGACAGTTACGAGCAGTACTTC. It specifies CSARSPDSYEQYF. V and J are TRBV20-1 and TRBJ2-7; TRBD1 might be the D (6 bases). This CDR3 contains 13 residues. CDR1 DFQATT and CDR2 SNEGSKA come from the germline V gene (reference sequence). V lost 3 bases and J 4 bases, leaving 13 bases between the germline ends.

The V and J genes are TRBV6-8 and TRBJ2-2; D may be TRBD2 (5 bases). This CDR3 comprises 15 residues. Trimming pared 4 bases from V and 7 bases from J, leaving 16 bases between. CDR1 and CDR2 (germline): MNHGY, SAAAGT. The CDR3 DNA follows: TGTGCCAGCAGTTCAGGTTTAGCGACGGTCGGGGAGCTGTTTTTT. It specifies CASSSGLATVGELFF.

This clonotype was picked up a small number of times. The chain links TRBV20-1 to TRBJ2-7; D is unclear. The CDR3 has 13 residues. Trimming pared 3 bases from V and 7 bases from J, leaving 16 bases between. The germline V gene has CDR1 DFQATT and CDR2 SNEGSKA (reference sequence). The CDR3 here is CSARAPDGYEQYF. The CDR3, as DNA: TGCAGTGCTAGGGCCCCGGACGGGTATGAGCAGTACTTC.

The chain uses TRBV20-1 and TRBJ1-2; D gene uncertain. This CDR3 is built from 16 residues. Germline CDR1 reads DFQATT; CDR2 reads SNEGSKA (reference sequence). V lost 2 bases and J 4 bases, leaving 20 bases between the germline ends. CDR3 sequence (DNA): TGCAGTGCTAGACCCTTCGACTCTTTTGCGGGCTATGGCTACACCTTC. Amino acids: CSARPFDSFAGYGYTF.